This is a list of T cell receptor beta chains from one sample in a study of cytomegalovirus exposure and HLA in healthy donors. The assay was immunoSEQ multiplex PCR, and TCRdb's table has in-frame clones only and misses some. Of 95,000 to 150,000 clones listed, approximately 66% are singletons. Sequencing was done on a sample of PBMCs. The origin of the receptors is a woman aged 40 to 49 in good health and CMV-seropositive. Each CDR3 is given without its conserved first and last residue. D genes are given only for firm matches. Some rows have no size entry. The others give once, few or many, or a class for an expanded clone.

>TRBJ1-1|TRBV6-6|few|NA
ASSYRGGTEAF
>TRBJ1-2|TRBV5-4|NA|NA
ASSLAGGGRSGYT
>TRBJ2-5|TRBV2|NA|NA
ASSEDPFSAQY
>TRBJ2-3|TRBV20-1|NA|NA
SARLSDTQY
>TRBJ2-7|TRBV5-1|NA|TRBD2
ASSLGVAGAGEQY
>TRBJ2-7|TRBV7-7|NA|TRBD2
ASSLKREEGEQY
>TRBJ1-5|TRBV30|NA|TRBD1
AWSVGQGVNQPQH
>TRBJ1-2|TRBV14|NA|NA
ASSLAGANYGYT
>TRBJ2-6|TRBV5-1|NA|TRBD1
ASSLGGLASGANVLT
>TRBJ2-7|TRBV28|NA|NA
ASSFWSSYEQY
>TRBJ1-1|TRBV19|few|TRBD1
ASSRQGQGVEAF
>TRBJ2-1|TRBV5-6|NA|NA
ASIEPRGSSYNEQF
>TRBJ2-5|TRBV11-3|NA|NA
ASSFSRGAGETQY
>TRBJ1-1|TRBV25-1|NA|NA
ASSESSSGSTEAF
>TRBJ1-2|TRBV5-1|NA|TRBD1
ASSLAPPDRGLYGYT
>TRBJ2-1|TRBV4-2|NA|TRBD2
ASSQDPSGGEYNEQF
>TRBJ1-2|TRBV5-4|NA|NA
ASSPGGGGAYGYT
>TRBJ1-2|TRBV7-2|NA|NA
ASTQMAFGYT
>TRBJ2-2|TRBV25-1|NA|NA
AILAPGTGPTGELF
>NA|TRBV7-6|NA|TRBD2
ASSPSSGSSYEQY
>TRBJ2-3|TRBV10-1|NA|NA
ASSESGHQTDTQY
>TRBJ1-4|TRBV28|few|NA
ASSFSGEEKLF
>TRBJ1-5|TRBV27|NA|NA
ASRDRSNQPQH
>TRBJ2-1|TRBV7-6|NA|TRBD2
ASSLELAAHNEQF
>TRBJ2-1|TRBV6-1|NA|NA
ASSARRTTDNEQF
>TRBJ2-7|TRBV29-1|NA|NA
SIVRGFLGEQY
>TRBJ2-3|TRBV10-2|few|TRBD2
ASSLAGGPSDTQY
>TRBJ2-2|TRBV6-4|NA|TRBD2
ASSEGGRGTGELF
>TRBJ2-1|TRBV7-3|NA|TRBD2
ASSPRTSGRVEQF
>TRBJ2-6|TRBV10-1|NA|NA
ASSADSSGANVLP
>TRBJ2-3|TRBV9|NA|TRBD2
ASSPRTSGSPDTQY
>TRBJ1-2|TRBV5-6|NA|TRBD1
ASISGGDHGYT
>TRBJ1-4|TRBV15|NA|TRBD1
ATSRGYGQGSEKLF
>TRBJ2-7|TRBV5-1|NA|NA
ASSSFVSSYEQY
>TRBJ1-2|TRBV30|few|TRBD1
AWSGGTNYGYRTGGSYGYT
>TRBJ1-2|TRBV21-1|once|NA
ASSPRDWYGYT